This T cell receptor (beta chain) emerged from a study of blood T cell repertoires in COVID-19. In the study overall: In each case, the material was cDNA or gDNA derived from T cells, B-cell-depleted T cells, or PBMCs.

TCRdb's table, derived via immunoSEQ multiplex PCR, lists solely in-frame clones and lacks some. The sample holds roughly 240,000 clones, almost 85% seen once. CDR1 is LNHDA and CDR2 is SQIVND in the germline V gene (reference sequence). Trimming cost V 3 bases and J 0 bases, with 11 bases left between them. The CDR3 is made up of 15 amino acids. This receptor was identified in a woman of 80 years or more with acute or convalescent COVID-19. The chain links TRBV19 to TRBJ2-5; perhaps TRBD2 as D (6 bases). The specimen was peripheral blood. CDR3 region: CASSIRLVNQETQYF. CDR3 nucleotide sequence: TGTGCCAGTAGTATCAGACTAGTGAACCAAGAGACCCAGTACTTC. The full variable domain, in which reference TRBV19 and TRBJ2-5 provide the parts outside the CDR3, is DGGITQSPKYLFRKEGQNVTLSCEQNLNHDAMYWYRQDPGQGLRLIYYSQIVNDFQKGDIAEGYSVSREKKESFPLTVTSAQKNPTAFYLCASSIRLVNQETQYFGPGTRLLVL.